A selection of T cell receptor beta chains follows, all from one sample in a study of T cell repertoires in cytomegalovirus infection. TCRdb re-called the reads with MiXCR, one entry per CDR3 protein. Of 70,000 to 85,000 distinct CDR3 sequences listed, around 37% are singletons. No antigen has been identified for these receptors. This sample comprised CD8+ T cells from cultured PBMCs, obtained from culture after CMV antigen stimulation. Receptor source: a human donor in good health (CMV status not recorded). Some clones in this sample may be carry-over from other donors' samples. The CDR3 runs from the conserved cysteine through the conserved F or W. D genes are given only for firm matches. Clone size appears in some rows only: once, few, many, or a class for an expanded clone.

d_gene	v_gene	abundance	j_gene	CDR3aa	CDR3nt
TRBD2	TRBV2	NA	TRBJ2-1	CASRDSGTSDSYNEQFF	TGTGCCAGCAGGGACTCCGGGACTAGCGATTCCTACAATGAGCAGTTCTTC
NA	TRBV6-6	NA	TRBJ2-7	CASSLGPSSYSYEQYF	TGTGCCAGCAGTTTAGGACCCAGTTCCTACTCCTACGAGCAGTACTTC
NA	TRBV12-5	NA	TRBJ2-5	CASGLVLGDRQETQYF	TGTGCTAGTGGTTTGGTACTTGGGGACCGACAAGAGACCCAGTACTTC
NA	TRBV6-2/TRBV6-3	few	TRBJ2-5	CASSYSRLQETQYF	TGTGCCAGCAGTTACTCTCGCCTCCAAGAGACCCAGTACTTC
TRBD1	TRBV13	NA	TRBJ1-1	CASSNRDSVGTEAFF	TGTGCCAGCAGCAACAGGGACAGTGTGGGAACTGAAGCTTTCTTT
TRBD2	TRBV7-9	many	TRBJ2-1	CASSLMGLGSYNEQFF	TGTGCCAGCAGCTTAATGGGACTAGGATCCTACAATGAGCAGTTCTTC
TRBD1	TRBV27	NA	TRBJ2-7	CASSADRGREQYF	TGTGCCAGCAGTGCCGACAGGGGGCGCGAGCAGTACTTC
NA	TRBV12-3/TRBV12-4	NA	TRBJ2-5	CASSGGIYETQYF	TGTGCCAGCAGTGGTGGAATCTATGAGACCCAGTACTTC
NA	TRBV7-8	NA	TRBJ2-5	CASSLNLRETQYF	TGTGCCAGCAGCTTAAACTTACGAGAGACCCAGTACTTC
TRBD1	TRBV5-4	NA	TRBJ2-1	CASSLGGQGNEQFF	TGTGCCAGCAGCTTGGGAGGACAGGGAAATGAGCAGTTCTTC
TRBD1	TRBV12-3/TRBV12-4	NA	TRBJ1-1	CASSYGSGTGGFYTEAFF	TGTGCCAGCAGTTACGGGAGTGGGACAGGGGGTTTCTACACTGAAGCTTTCTTT
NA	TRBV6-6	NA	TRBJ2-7	CASSYSFPAYEQYF	TGTGCCAGCAGTTACTCTTTTCCTGCCTACGAGCAGTACTTC
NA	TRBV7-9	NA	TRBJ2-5	CASSLLGFQETQYF	TGTGCCAGCAGCTTACTAGGGTTCCAAGAGACCCAGTACTTC
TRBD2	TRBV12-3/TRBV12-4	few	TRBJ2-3	CASSLLGTSEQSGTDTQYF	TGTGCCAGCAGCCTGCTCGGGACTAGCGAACAGTCGGGCACAGATACGCAGTATTTT
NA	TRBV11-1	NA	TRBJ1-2	CASSDQGFRGYGYTF	TGTGCCAGCAGCGATCAGGGATTTCGAGGCTATGGCTACACCTTC
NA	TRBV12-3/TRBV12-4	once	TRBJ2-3	CASSFSSGGRTDTQYF	TGTGCCAGCAGTTTCTCCTCCGGGGGACGTACAGATACGCAGTATTTT
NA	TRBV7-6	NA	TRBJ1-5	CASSAGLDQPQHF	TGTGCCAGCAGCGCAGGGTTAGATCAGCCCCAGCATTTT
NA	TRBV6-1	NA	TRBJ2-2	CASLIFLDTGELFF	TGTGCCAGTCTTATCTTTCTGGACACCGGGGAGCTGTTTTTT
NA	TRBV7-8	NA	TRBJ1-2	CASRFSLDEGHYGYTF	TGTGCCAGCAGGTTTAGTCTGGACGAAGGACACTATGGCTACACCTTC
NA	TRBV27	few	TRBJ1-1	CASSQAGGRGEAFF	TGTGCCAGCAGTCAAGCCGGGGGCCGGGGTGAAGCTTTCTTT
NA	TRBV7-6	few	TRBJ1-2	CASSLGTAELNGYTF	TGTGCCAGCAGCTTAGGGACAGCCGAACTGAATGGCTACACCTTC
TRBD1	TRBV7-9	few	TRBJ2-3	CASSLEGQESTDTQYF	TGTGCCAGCAGCTTAGAAGGACAGGAAAGCACAGATACGCAGTATTTT
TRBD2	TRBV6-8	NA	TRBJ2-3	CASSTRAGGSTDTQYF	TGTGCCAGCAGCACCCGGGCGGGGGGGAGCACAGATACGCAGTATTTT
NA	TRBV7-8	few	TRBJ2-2	CASSFLTGRTGELFF	TGTGCCAGCAGCTTTTTAACAGGACGAACCGGGGAGCTGTTTTTT
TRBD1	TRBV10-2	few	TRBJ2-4	CASSEDETGGDWDIQYF	TGCGCCAGCAGTGAGGATGAGACAGGGGGCGACTGGGACATTCAGTACTTC
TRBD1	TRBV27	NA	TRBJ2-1	CASSLWGQGNEQFF	TGTGCCAGCAGTTTATGGGGACAGGGTAATGAGCAGTTCTTC
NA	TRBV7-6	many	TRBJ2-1	CASSLGEDGIGGQFF	TGTGCCAGCAGCTTAGGGGAGGATGGGATTGGTGGGCAGTTCTTC
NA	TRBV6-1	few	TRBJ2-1	CASTPERVTYNEQFF	TGTGCCAGCACTCCAGAGCGGGTGACCTACAATGAGCAGTTCTTC
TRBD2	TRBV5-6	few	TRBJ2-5	CASSAGLAGGIQETQYF	TGTGCCAGCAGCGCAGGACTAGCGGGGGGCATCCAAGAGACCCAGTACTTC
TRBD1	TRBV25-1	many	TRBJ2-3	CASSESRTGGTDTQYF	TGTGCCAGCAGTGAATCCCGGACAGGGGGCACAGATACGCAGTATTTT
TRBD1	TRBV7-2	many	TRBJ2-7	CASSHRDRPSYEQYF	TGTGCCAGCAGCCACCGGGACAGGCCATCCTACGAGCAGTACTTC
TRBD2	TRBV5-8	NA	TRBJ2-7	CASSFGASGSYEQYF	TGTGCCAGCAGCTTTGGGGCTAGCGGATCCTACGAGCAGTACTTC
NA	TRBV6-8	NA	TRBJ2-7	CASTSGFYEQYF	TGTGCCAGCACGTCAGGGTTTTACGAGCAGTACTTC
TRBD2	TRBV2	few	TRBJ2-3	CASSGSLAGVTDTQYF	TGTGCCAGCAGTGGATCACTAGCGGGGGTCACAGATACGCAGTATTTT
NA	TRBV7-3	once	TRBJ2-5	CASWYQETQYF	TGTGCCAGTTGGTACCAAGAGACCCAGTACTTC
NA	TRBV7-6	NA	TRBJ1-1	CASSLVFQGSNTEAFF	TGTGCCAGCAGCTTAGTTTTCCAGGGTAGTAACACTGAAGCTTTCTTT
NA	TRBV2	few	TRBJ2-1	CASPKPSVNNEQFF	TGTGCCAGCCCAAAACCCTCCGTAAACAATGAGCAGTTCTTC
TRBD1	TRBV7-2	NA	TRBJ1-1	CASSLRTGVWEAFF	TGTGCCAGCAGCTTACGGACAGGGGTCTGGGAAGCTTTCTTT
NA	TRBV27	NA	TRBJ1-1	CASSLQGRTEAFF	TGTGCCAGCAGTTTACAGGGGAGGACTGAAGCTTTCTTT
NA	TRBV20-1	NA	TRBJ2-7	CSATGTDSYEQYF	TGCAGTGCCACCGGGACCGACTCCTACGAGCAGTACTTC
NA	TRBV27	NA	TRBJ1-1	CASSLSGRGWSTEAFF	TGTGCCAGCAGTTTATCGGGGAGGGGCTGGAGTACTGAAGCTTTCTTT
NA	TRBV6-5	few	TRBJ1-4	CASSYSRSGEKLFF	TGTGCCAGCAGTTACTCGAGGAGCGGGGAAAAACTGTTTTTT
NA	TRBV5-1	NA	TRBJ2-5	CASSLVPTEKEETQYF	TGCGCCAGCAGCTTGGTACCGACAGAAAAGGAAGAGACCCAGTACTTC
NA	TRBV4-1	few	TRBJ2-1	CASSQGGGQAGDNEQFF	TGCGCCAGCAGCCAAGGAGGGGGGCAGGCGGGTGACAATGAGCAGTTCTTC
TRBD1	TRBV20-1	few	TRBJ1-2	CSAKPGTGYYGYTF	TGCAGTGCTAAACCCGGGACAGGGTACTATGGCTACACCTTC